This T cell receptor beta chain was recorded in a study of T cells in localized non-small cell lung cancer. Study outcomes and limitations: Clonality of T cells reached its maximum in uninvolved adjacent lung, surpassing tumor. Longer overall survival was seen with higher T cell density measured in blood. As only one tumor region underwent sequencing, heterogeneity remains possible. Paired adjacent lung recovered a median approximately 57 of the top 100 tumor clones.

The assay was immunoSEQ multiplex PCR, and TCRdb's table has in-frame clones only and misses some. The data contain roughly 2,400 clones, approximately 43% of them seen just once; the ten biggest clones take up more than 12%. In this sample, this clone is medium-sized (0.01 to 0.1%). Antigen: not known. The length of the CDR3 is 15 residues. CDR1 is MNHGY, CDR2 SAAAGT, per germline. V lost 10 bases to trimming and J lost 1 base, with 19 bases between them. The J gene is TRBJ2-5, the V gene TRBV6-8, with D possibly being TRBD2 (7 bases). Sequenced here: lung tumor tissue, sampled before any cancer treatment. This clonotype was sampled from a woman between 40 and 69 years old with stage II squamous cell lung carcinoma. The CDR3 region has the DNA TGTGCCATAGGGGGGGGGAGCGATCTCCAAGAGACCCAGTACTTC. Protein product: CAIGGGSDLQETQYF.